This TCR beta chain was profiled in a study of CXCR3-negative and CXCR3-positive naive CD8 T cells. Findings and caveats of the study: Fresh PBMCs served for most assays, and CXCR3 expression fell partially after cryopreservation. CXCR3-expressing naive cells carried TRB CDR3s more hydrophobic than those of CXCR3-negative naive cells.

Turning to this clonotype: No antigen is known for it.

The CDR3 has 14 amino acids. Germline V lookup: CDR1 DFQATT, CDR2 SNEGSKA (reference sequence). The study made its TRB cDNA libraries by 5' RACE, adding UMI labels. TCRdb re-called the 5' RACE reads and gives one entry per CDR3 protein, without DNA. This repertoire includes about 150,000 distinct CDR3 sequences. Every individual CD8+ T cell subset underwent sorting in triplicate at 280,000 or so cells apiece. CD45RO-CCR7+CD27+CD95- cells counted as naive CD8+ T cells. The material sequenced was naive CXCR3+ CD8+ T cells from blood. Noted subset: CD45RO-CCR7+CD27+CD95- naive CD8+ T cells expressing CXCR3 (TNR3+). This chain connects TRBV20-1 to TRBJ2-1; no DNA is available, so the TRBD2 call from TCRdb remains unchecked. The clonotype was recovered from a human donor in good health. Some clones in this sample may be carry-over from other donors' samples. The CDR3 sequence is CSARALDNYNEQFF.